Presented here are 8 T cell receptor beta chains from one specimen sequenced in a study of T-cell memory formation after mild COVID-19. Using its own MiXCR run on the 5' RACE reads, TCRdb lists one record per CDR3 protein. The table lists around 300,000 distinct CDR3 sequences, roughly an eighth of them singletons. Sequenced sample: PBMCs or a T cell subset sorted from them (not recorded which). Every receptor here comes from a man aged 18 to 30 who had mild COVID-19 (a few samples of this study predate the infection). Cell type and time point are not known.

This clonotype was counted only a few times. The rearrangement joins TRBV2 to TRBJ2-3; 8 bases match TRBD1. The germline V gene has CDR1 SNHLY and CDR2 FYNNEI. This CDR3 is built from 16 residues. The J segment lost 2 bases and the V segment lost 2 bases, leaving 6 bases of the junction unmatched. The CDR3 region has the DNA TGTGCCAGCAGTGAACAGGGGGCATCGGACACAGATACGCAGTATTTT. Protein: CASSEQGASDTDTQYF.

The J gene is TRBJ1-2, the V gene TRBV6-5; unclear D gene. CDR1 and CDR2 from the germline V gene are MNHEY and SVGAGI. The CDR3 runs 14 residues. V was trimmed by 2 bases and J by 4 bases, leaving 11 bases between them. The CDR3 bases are TGTGCCAGCAGTTACGGCACAGCACTCTATGGCTACACCTTC. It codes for CASSYGTALYGYTF.

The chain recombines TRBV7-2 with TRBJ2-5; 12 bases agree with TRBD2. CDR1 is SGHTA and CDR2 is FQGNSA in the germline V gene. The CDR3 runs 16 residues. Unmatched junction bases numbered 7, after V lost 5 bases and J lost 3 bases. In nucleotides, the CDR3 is TGTGCCAGCAGCCGGACTAGCGGGAAGGTTAAAGAGACCCAGTACTTC. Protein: CASSRTSGKVKETQYF. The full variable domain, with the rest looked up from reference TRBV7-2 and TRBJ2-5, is GAGVSQSPSNKVTEKGKDVELRCDPISGHTALYWYRQSLGQGLEFLIYFQGNSAPDKSGLPSDRFSAERTGGSVSTLTIQRTQQEDSAVYLCASSRTSGKVKETQYFGPGTRLLVL.

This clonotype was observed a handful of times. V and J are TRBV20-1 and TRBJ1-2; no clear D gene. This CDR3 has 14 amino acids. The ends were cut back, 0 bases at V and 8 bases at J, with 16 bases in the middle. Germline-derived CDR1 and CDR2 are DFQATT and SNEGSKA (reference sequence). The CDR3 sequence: CSARDNTIGRGYTF. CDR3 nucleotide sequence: TGCAGTGCTAGAGATAATACCATAGGTAGAGGCTACACCTTC.

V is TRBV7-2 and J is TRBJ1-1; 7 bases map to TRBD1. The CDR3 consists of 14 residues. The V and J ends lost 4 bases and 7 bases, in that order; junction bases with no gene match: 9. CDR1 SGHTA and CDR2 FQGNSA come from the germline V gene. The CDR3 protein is CASSSRPGGNEAFF. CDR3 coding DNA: TGTGCCAGCAGCTCTCGCCCAGGGGGTAATGAAGCTTTCTTT.

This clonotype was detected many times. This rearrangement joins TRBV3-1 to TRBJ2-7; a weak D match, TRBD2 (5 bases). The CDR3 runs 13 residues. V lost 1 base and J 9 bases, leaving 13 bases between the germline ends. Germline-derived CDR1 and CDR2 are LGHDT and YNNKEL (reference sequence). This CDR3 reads CASSQGETRGQYF. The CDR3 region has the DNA TGTGCCAGCAGCCAAGGGGAGACCCGAGGGCAGTACTTC.

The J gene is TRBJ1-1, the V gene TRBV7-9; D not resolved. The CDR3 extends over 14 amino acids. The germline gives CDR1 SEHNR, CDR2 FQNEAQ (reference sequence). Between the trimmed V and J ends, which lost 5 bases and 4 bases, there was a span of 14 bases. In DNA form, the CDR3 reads TGTGCCAGCAGCCCTGGACGTTTAAGCACTGAAGCTTTCTTT. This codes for CASSPGRLSTEAFF.

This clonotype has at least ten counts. CDR3 coding DNA: TGTGCCAGCAGTTATTCCCTGCGAGCGGGGGGACTTTACTACAATGAGCAGTTCTTC. Translated: CASSYSLRAGGLYYNEQFF. The chain uses TRBV6-5 and TRBJ2-1; 9 positions match TRBD2. The length of the CDR3 is 19 residues. Germline V lookup: CDR1 MNHEY, CDR2 SVGAGI. V was pared by 3 bases and J by 3 bases, with 15 bases of the junction left unmatched.